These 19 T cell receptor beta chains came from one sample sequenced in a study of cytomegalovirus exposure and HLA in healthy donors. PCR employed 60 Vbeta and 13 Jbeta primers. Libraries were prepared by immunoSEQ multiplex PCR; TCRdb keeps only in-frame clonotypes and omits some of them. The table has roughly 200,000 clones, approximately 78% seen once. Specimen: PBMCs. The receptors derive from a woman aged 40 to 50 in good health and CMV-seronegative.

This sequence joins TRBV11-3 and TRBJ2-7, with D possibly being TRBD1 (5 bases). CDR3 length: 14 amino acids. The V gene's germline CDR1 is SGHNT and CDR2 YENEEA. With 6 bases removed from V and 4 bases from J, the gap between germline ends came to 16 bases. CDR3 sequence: CASSFWGRPYEQYF. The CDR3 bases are TGTGCCAGCAGTTTCTGGGGCCGTCCGTACGAGCAGTACTTC.

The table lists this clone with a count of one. CDR3 bases: TGCGCCAGCAGCCAAGGGCTGGGCAATGAGCAGTTCTTC. Translation: CASSQGLGNEQFF. The chain couples TRBV4-1 to TRBJ2-7, with no clear D. Matching the DNA end better, TRBJ2-1 makes the J call doubtful. The CDR3 consists of 13 residues. Germline values: CDR1 MGHRA, CDR2 YSYEKL.

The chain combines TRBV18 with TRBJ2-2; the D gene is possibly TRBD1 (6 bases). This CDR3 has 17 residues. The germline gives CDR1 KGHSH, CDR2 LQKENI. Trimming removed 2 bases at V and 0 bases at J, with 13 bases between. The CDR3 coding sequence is TGTGCCAGCTCACCAGGGCAGGGGAAGGCGAACACCGGGGAGCTGTTTTTT. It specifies CASSPGQGKANTGELFF.

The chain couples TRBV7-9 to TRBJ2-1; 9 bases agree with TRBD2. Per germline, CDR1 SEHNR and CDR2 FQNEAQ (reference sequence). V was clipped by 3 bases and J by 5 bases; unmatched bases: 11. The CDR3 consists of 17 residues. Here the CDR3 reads CASSLFGAGGPDNEQFF. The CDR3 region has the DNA TGTGCCAGCAGCTTGTTTGGTGCGGGAGGGCCGGACAATGAGCAGTTCTTC.

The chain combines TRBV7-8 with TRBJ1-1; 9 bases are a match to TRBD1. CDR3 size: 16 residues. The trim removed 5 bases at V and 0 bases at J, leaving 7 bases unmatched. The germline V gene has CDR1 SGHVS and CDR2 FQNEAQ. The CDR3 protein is CASSQGQGPMNTEAFF. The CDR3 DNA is TGTGCCAGCAGCCAAGGACAGGGGCCCATGAACACTGAAGCTTTCTTT.

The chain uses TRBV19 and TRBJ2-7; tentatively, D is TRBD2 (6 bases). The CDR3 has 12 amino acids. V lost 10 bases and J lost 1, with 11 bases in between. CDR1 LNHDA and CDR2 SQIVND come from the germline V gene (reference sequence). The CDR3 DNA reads TGTGCCACCAGTAGCGGTTCCTACGAGCAGTACTTC. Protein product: CATSSGSYEQYF.

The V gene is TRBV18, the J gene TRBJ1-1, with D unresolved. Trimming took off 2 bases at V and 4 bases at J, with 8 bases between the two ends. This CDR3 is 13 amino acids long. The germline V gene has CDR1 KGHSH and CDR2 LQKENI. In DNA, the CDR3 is TGTGCCAGCTCACCAGCAGCGGGCACTGAAGCTTTCTTT. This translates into CASSPAAGTEAFF.

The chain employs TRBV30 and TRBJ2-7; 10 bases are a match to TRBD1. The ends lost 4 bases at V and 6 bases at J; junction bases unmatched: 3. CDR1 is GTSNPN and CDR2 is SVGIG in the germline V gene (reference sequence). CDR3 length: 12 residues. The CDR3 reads CAWTWTGGEQYF. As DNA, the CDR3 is TGTGCCTGGACCTGGACAGGGGGCGAGCAGTACTTC.

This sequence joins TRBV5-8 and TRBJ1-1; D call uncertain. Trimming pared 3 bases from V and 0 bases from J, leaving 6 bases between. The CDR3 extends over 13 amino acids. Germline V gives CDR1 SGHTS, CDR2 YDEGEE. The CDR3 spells CASSWAMNTEAFF. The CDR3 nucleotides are TGTGCCAGCAGCTGGGCCATGAACACTGAAGCTTTCTTT.

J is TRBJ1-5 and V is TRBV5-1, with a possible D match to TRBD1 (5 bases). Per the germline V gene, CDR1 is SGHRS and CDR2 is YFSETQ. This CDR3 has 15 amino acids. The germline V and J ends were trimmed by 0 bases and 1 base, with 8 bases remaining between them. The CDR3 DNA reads TGCGCCAGCAGCTTGGACGGGGGAAGCAATCAGCCCCAGCATTTT. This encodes CASSLDGGSNQPQHF.

The CDR3 region is CASLGTASYEQYF. For the CDR3, the DNA is TGTGCCAGCCTGGGGACAGCGTCCTACGAGCAGTACTTC. The chain uses TRBV2 and TRBJ2-7, with 7 bases fitting TRBD1. With 8 bases clipped from V and 1 base from J, the junction kept 5 bases outside the gene matches. Germline CDR1 and CDR2: SNHLY and FYNNEI. CDR3 size: 13 residues.

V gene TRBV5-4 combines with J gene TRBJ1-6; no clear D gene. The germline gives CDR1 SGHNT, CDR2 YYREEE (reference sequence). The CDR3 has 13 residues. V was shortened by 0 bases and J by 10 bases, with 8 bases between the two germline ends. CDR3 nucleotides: TGTGCCAGCAGCTTGGAGGGAGGGTCACCCCTCCACTTT. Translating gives CASSLEGGSPLHF.

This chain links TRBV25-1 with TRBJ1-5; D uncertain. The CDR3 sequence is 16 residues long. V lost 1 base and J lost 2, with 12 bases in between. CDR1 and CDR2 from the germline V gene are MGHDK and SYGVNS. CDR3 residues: CASSESHSSGNQPQHF. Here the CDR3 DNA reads TGTGCCAGCAGTGAATCTCACAGCTCGGGCAATCAGCCCCAGCATTTT. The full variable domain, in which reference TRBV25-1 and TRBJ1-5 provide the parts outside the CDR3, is EADIYQTPRYLVIGTGKKITLECSQTMGHDKMYWYQQDPGMELHLIHYSYGVNSTEKGDLSSESTVSRIRTEHFPLTLESARPSHTSQYLCASSESHSSGNQPQHFGDGTRLSIL.

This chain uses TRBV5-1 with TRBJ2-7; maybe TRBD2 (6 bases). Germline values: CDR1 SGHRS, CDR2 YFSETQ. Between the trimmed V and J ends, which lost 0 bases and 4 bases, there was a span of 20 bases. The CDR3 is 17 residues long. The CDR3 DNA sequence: TGCGCCAGCAGCTTGGCGGGGTCGGGCGCGGGAATATACGAGCAGTACTTC. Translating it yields CASSLAGSGAGIYEQYF. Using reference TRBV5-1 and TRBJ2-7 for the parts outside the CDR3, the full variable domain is KAGVTQTPRYLIKTRGQQVTLSCSPISGHRSVSWYQQTPGQGLQFLFEYFSETQRNKGNFPGRFSGRQFSNSRSEMNVSTLELGDSALYLCASSLAGSGAGIYEQYFGPGTRLTVT.

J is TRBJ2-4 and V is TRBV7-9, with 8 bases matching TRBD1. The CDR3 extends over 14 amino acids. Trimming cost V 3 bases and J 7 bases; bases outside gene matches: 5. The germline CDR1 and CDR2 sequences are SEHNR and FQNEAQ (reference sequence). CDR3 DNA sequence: TGTGCCAGCAGCTTGGGGGACAGGAGGAACATTCAGTACTTC. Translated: CASSLGDRRNIQYF.

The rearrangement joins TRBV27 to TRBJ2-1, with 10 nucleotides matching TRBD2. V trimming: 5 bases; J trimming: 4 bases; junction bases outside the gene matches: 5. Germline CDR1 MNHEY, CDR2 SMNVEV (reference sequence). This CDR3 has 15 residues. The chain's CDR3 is CASSTLAGEYNEQFF. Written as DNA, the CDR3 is TGTGCCAGCAGTACTCTAGCGGGAGAATACAATGAGCAGTTCTTC.

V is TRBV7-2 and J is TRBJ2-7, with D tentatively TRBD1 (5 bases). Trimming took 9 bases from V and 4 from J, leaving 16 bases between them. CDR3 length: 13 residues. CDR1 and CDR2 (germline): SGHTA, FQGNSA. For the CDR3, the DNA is TGTGCCAGTTCCTCCTCCAAGGGGTACGAGCAGTACTTC. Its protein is CASSSSKGYEQYF.

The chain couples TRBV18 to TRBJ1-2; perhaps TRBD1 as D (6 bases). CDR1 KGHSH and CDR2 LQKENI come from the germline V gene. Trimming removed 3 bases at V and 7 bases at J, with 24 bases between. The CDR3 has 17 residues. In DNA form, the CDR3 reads TGTGCCAGCTCACCGGGCTTACAGGGCGGCCCTACGGGTGGCTACACCTTC. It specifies CASSPGLQGGPTGGYTF.

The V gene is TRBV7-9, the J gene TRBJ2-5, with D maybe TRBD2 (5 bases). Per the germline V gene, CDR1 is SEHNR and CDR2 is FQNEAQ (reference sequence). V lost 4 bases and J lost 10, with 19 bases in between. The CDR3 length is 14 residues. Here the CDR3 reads CASSSQTRSGDQYF. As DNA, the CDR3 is TGTGCCAGCAGCTCACAAACACGGTCCGGGGACCAGTACTTC.